This is a list of T cell receptor beta chains from one sample in a study of blood T cell repertoires in COVID-19. Clones were read by immunoSEQ multiplex PCR, and TCRdb kept only the in-frame ones, dropping some. In the table there are about 330,000 clones, approximately 90% of which are singletons. The sample taken for sequencing was peripheral blood. These receptors came from a woman aged 45-65 years with active or convalescent COVID-19. CDR3s include the opening cysteine and the closing phenylalanine or tryptophan. D genes are given only for firm matches. Size is stated for part of the rows, as once, few or many counts, or as a class when the clone is expanded.

V gene,D gene,J gene,clone size,CDR3 protein,CDR3 DNA
TRBV15,-,TRBJ1-2,few,CAKGSGGPPSLTYGYTF,TGTGCCAAGGGATCCGGGGGGCCTCCTTCCCTGACCTATGGCTACACCTTC
TRBV5-4,-,TRBJ2-2,-,CASSSHGTGELFF,TGTGCCAGCAGCTCGCACGGCACCGGGGAGCTGTTTTTT
TRBV3-1/TRBV3-2,TRBD2,TRBJ2-5,-,CASSPMGLAGVETQYF,TGTGCCAGCAGCCCCATGGGGCTAGCGGGAGTAGAGACCCAGTACTTC
TRBV28,-,TRBJ1-2,few,CASSSGGGTYGYTF,TGTGCCAGCAGTTCAGGTGGAGGAACCTATGGCTACACCTTC
TRBV5-1,-,TRBJ2-7,-,CASSPRSGSYEQYF,TGCGCCAGCAGCCCGCGGTCGGGGTCCTACGAGCAGTACTTC
TRBV14,TRBD1,TRBJ2-7,-,CASSPLGAGQAYEQYF,TGTGCCAGCAGCCCCCTCGGCGCGGGACAGGCCTACGAGCAGTACTTC
TRBV28,TRBD1,TRBJ2-5,-,CASSSPDRASRETQYF,TGTGCCAGCAGTTCTCCGGACAGGGCATCTCGAGAGACCCAGTACTTC
TRBV7-3,-,TRBJ2-5,-,CASSNPPETQYF,TGTGCCAGCAGTAATCCTCCGGAGACCCAGTACTTC
TRBV6-2/TRBV6-3,-,TRBJ2-1,many,CASSYEVDYEQFF,TGTGCCAGCAGTTACGAAGTAGATTATGAGCAGTTCTTC
TRBV30,-,TRBJ2-5,-,CAWSVRGSSETQYF,TGTGCCTGGAGTGTACGAGGGAGTTCGGAGACCCAGTACTTC
TRBV7-3,-,TRBJ2-1,-,CASSEGAGLYNEQFF,TGTGCCAGCAGCGAAGGGGCAGGGTTATACAATGAGCAGTTCTTC
TRBV7-2,TRBD1,TRBJ1-1,-,CASSDRGGTPEAFF,TGTGCCAGCAGTGACAGGGGAGGCACCCCTGAAGCTTTCTTT
TRBV7-9,-,TRBJ1-1,few,CASSFGGNTEAFF,TGTGCCAGCAGCTTCGGGGGGAACACTGAAGCTTTCTTT
TRBV19,-,TRBJ1-5,-,CASSPGLGNQPQHF,TGTGCCAGTAGTCCAGGGTTGGGCAATCAGCCCCAGCATTTT
TRBV7-2,-,TRBJ1-1,few,CASSFPPGGGYTEAFF,TGTGCCAGCAGCTTCCCCCCCGGGGGGGGGTACACTGAAGCTTTCTTT
TRBV5-1,TRBD2,TRBJ2-3,-,CASSLGTSGLTDTQYF,TGCGCCAGCAGCTTGGGGACTAGCGGACTCACAGATACGCAGTATTTT
TRBV5-1,TRBD1,TRBJ2-2,-,CASSATGDTGELFF,TGCGCCAGCAGCGCAACAGGGGACACCGGGGAGCTGTTTTTT
TRBV11-2,-,TRBJ1-1,-,CASSLDRLRDGAFF,TGTGCCAGCAGCTTAGATCGACTACGAGACGGAGCTTTCTTT
TRBV27,TRBD1,TRBJ2-2,-,CASTPRGRGLTLNTGELFF,TGTGCCAGCACCCCCCGGGGCAGGGGGCTCACTCTGAACACCGGGGAGCTGTTTTTT
TRBV5-6,-,TRBJ1-5,-,CASSLGGREPQHF,TGTGCCAGCAGCTTAGGGGGTAGGGAACCCCAGCATTTT
TRBV6-6,TRBD2,TRBJ2-7,-,CASTPAAGRVYEQYF,TGTGCCAGCACTCCTGCGGCAGGGAGGGTCTACGAGCAGTACTTC
TRBV10-3,TRBD2,TRBJ2-7,-,CAISEYLAGGSYEQYF,TGTGCCATCAGTGAGTACCTAGCGGGAGGATCCTACGAGCAGTACTTC
TRBV4-2,TRBD1,TRBJ1-6,-,CASSQPDRGQSSPLHF,TGTGCCAGCAGCCAGCCAGACAGGGGACAAAGTTCACCCCTCCACTTT
TRBV28,-,TRBJ1-1,-,CASSWTDDHTEAFF,TGTGCCAGCAGTTGGACAGACGACCACACTGAAGCTTTCTTT
TRBV7-2,-,TRBJ1-3,once,CASSSPGGGGDTIYF,TGTGCCAGCAGCTCCCCCGGGGGGGGAGGAGACACCATATATTTT
TRBV30,-,TRBJ1-4,-,CAWTPNLGGSKKLFF,TGTGCCTGGACCCCTAACTTGGGGGGGTCGAAAAAACTGTTTTTT
TRBV30,-,TRBJ1-2,-,CAWSVGDNRNYGYTF,TGTGCCTGGAGTGTCGGGGACAACCGTAACTATGGCTACACCTTC
TRBV6-5,TRBD1,TRBJ1-3,-,CASSYTYPGQGNTIYF,TGTGCCAGCAGTTACACCTATCCGGGACAGGGAAACACCATATATTTT
TRBV6-2/TRBV6-3,TRBD1,TRBJ2-1,-,CASSTRTGGVYVEQFF,TGTGCCAGCAGTACCCGGACAGGGGGAGTTTACGTAGAGCAGTTCTTC
TRBV19,-,TRBJ1-5,once,CASSMPGGRQPQHF,TGTGCCAGTAGTATGCCGGGGGGCAGGCAGCCCCAGCATTTT
TRBV13,TRBD1,TRBJ1-3,-,CASSLMGQAGNTIYF,TGTGCCAGCAGCCTAATGGGACAGGCGGGAAACACCATATATTTT